This TCR beta chain was sequenced for a study of response to subunit inactivated influenza vaccine. Each CDR3 protein gets one entry after TCRdb re-called the RT-PCR reads with MiXCR. This table has about 180,000 distinct CDR3 sequences, approximately 8.7% appearing once. Germline CDR1 SGHTA, CDR2 FQGNSA. Losses at the gene ends were 0 bases for V and 5 bases for J; bases not matched to a gene: 8. The CDR3 has 16 amino acids. The sequencing here drew on non-naive T cells sorted from PBMCs, taken on the day of vaccination. The TCR comes from a man between 50 and 59 years old who received an inactivated influenza vaccine. This chain uses TRBV7-2 with TRBJ2-5, with TRBD2 matching over 8 bases. In nucleotides, the CDR3 is TGTGCCAGCAGCTTAGCCCTAGCGGGTTTGGGGGAGACCCAGTACTTC. Amino acids: CASSLALAGLGETQYF.